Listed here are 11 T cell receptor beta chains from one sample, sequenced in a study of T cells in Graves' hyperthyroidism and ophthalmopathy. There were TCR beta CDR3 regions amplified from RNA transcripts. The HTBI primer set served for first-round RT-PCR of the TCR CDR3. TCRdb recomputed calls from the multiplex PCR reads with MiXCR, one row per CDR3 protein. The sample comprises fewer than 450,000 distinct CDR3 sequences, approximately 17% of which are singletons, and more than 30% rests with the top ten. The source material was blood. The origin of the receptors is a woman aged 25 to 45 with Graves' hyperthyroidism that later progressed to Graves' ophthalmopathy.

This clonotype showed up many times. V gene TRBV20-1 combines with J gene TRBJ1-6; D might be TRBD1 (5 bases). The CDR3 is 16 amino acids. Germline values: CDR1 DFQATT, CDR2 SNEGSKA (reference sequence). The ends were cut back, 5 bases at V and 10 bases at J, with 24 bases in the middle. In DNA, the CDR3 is TGCAGTGCTCCCGCCCGGCAGGCAGCTCAGGGATCACCCCTCCACTTT. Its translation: CSAPARQAAQGSPLHF.

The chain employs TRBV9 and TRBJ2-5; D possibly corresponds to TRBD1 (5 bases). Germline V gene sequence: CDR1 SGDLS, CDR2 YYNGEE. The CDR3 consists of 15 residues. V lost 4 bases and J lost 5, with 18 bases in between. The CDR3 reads CASSPSGRTRETQYF. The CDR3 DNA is TGTGCCAGCAGCCCGTCTGGACGGACAAGGGAGACCCAGTACTTC.

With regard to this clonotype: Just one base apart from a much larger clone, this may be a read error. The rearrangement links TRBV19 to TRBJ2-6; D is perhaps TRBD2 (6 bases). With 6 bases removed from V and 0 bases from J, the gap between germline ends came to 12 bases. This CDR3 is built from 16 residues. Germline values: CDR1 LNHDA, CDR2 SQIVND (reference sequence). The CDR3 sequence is CASSRAEGSGANVLTF. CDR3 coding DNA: TGTGCCAGTAGCAGGGCGGAGGGCTCTGGGGCCAACGTCCTGACTTTC.

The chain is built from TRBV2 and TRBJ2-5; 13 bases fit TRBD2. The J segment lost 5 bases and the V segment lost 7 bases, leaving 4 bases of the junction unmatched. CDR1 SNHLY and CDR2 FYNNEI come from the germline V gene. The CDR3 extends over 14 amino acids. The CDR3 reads CASNPTSGRETQYF. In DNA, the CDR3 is TGTGCCAGCAACCCGACTAGCGGGAGGGAGACCCAGTACTTC.

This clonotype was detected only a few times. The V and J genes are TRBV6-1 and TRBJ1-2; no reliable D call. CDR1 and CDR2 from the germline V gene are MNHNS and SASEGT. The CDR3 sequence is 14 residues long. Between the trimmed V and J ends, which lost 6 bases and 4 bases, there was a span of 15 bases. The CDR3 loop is CASSPGKVGYGYTF. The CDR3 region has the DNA TGTGCCAGCAGCCCCGGAAAAGTCGGCTATGGCTACACCTTC.

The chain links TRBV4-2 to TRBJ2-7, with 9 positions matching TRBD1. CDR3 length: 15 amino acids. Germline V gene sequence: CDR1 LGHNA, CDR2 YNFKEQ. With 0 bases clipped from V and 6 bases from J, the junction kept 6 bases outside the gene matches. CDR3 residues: CASSQEPGQGFEQYF. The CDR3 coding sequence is TGTGCCAGCAGCCAAGAACCGGGACAGGGATTCGAGCAGTACTTC.

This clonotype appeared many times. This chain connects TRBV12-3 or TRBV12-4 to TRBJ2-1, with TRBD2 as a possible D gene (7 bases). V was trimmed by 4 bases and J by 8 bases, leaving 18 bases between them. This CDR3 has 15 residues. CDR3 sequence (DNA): TGTGCCAGCAGTTCCTTCGTATGGGGGGGCGATGAGCAGTTCTTC. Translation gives CASSSFVWGGDEQFF.

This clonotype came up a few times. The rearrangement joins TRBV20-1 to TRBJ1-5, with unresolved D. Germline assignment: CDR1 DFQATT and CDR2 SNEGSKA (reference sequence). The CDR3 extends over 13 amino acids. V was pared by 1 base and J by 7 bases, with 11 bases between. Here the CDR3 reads CSARVKIGQPQHF. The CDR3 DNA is TGCAGTGCTAGAGTCAAAATCGGCCAGCCCCAGCATTTT.

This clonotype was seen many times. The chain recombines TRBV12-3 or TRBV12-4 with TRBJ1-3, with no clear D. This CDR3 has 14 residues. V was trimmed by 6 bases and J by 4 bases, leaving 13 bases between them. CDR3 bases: TGTGCCAGCAGACCTACCACGGCCGGAAACACCATATATTTT. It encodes CASRPTTAGNTIYF.

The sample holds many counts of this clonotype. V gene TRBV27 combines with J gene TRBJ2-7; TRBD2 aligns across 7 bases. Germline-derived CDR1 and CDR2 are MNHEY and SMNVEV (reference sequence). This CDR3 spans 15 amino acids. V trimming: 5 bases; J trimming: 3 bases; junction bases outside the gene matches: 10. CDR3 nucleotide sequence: TGTGCCAGCAGTCTGAACGGGAGGTCCCTCTACGAGCAGTACTTC. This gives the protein CASSLNGRSLYEQYF.

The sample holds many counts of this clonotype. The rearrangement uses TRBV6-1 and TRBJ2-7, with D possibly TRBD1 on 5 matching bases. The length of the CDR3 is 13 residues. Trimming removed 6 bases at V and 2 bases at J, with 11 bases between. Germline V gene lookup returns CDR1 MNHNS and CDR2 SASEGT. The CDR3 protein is CASRDTRTYEQYF. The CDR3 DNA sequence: TGTGCCAGCAGGGACACCCGCACCTACGAGCAGTACTTC.